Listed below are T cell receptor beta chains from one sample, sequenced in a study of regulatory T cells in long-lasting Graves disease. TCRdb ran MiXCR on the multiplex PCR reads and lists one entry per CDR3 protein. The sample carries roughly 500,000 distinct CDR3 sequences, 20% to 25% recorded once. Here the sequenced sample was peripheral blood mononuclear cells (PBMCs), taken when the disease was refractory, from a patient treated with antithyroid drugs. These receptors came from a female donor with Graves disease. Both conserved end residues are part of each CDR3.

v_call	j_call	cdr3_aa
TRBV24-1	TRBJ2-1	CATSDLEGAQNEQFF
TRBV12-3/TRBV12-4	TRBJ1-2	CASSKGGAITNYGYTF
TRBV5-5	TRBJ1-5	CASPPDREGNQPQHF
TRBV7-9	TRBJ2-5	CASSPTSSLETQYF
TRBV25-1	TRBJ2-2	CASPKVAPDTGELFF
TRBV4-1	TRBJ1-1	CASSQEEASTEAFF
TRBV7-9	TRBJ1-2	CASSLTGRANYGYTF
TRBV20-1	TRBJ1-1	CSARTGLRGEAFF
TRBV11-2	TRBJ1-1	CASQSAFKFTEAFF
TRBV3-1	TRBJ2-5	CASSQNGGIETQYF
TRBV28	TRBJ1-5	CASSSRGTGNQPQHF
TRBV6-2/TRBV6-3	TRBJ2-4	CASSYSNRVGKNIQYF
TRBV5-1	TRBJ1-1	CASSFTGIHTMNTEAFF
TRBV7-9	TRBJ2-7	CASSPRTGGAYEQYF
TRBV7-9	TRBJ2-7	CASSPRDGAPYEQYF
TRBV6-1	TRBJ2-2	CANSHDRETGKVVKPGDTAGELFF
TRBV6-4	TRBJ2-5	CASSSVREETQYF
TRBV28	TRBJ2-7	CASGTSGSYEQYF
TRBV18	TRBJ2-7	CASSPPPGRIGEQYF
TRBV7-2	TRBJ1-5	CASSSEAGLRGQPQHF
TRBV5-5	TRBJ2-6	CASSFGWAGANVLTF
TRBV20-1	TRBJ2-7	CSARSGYEQYF
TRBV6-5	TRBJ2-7	CASSYSGTGAEQYF
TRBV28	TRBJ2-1	CASFQAGTLLDNEQFF
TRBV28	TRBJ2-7	CASGTAKGRPYEQYF
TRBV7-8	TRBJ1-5	CASSLGGSRRPQHF
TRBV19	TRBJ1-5	CASSIGVPRARSNQPQHF
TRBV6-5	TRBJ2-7	CASSYDHSYEQYF
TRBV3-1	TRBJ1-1	CASSHAINTEAFF
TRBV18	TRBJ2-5	CASSPQDTQETQYF
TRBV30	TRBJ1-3	CAWSVWGLGNTIYF
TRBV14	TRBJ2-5	CASSQGGMGSLGETQYF
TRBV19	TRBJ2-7	CASSPRGSGRAGDREQYF
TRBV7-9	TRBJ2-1	CASSRPGGLDEQFF
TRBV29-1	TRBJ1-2	CSVEEVRGYGYTF
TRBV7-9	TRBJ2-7	CASSLRLGAHRGDSYEQYF
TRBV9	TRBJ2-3	CASSGTTTPDTQYF
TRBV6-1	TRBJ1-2	CASSDLLTGGSGYTF
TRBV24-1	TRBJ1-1	CATSRGLGAEAFF
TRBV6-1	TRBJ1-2	CASKRAVLEGYTF
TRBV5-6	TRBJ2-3	CASSSDRTTDTQYF
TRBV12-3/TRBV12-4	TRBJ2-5	CASSRGQGRETQYF
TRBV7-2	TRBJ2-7	CASSKEGTAPVEQYF
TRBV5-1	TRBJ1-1	CASSLRSSYTEAFF
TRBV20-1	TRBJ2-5	CSAAADRGQETQYF
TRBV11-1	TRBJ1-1	CASSRRGKNTEAFF
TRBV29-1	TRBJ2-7	CSVEGGRADIHEQYF
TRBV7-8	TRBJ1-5	CASSLEGGRGSNQPQHF
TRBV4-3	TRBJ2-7	CASSQGRGRNYEQYF
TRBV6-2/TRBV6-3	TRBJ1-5	CASSLTGKGEQPQHF